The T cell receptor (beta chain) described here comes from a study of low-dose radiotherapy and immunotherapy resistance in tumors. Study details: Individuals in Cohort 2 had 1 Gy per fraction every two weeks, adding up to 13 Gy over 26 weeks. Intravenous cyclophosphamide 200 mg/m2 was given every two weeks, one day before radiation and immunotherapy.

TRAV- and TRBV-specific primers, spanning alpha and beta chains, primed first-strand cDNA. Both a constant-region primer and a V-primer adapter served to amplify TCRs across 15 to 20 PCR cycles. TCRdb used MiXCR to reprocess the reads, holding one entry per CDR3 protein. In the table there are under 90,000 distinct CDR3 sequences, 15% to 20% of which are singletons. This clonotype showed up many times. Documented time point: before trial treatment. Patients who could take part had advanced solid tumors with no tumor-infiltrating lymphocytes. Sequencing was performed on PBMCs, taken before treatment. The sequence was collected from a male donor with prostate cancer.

CDR3: CASSRPSGGGSGGEQYF. For the CDR3, the DNA is TGCGCCAGCAGCCGGCCCTCGGGCGGGGGGTCAGGGGGCGAGCAGTACTTC. The chain carries TRBV4-1 and TRBJ2-7, with a weak D call TRBD2 (8 bases). Trimming pared 4 bases from V and 6 bases from J, leaving 25 bases between. From germline, CDR1 is MGHRA and CDR2 YSYEKL. This CDR3 region has 17 residues.